This record looks at one TCR beta chain sequence and its context. Antigen specificity is unknown. The data were taken from a study of shared clonotypes between healthy human individuals. Per sorted-subset replicate PCR, input was around 200 ng DNA, representing tens of thousands of T cell genomes. Assay used: immunoSEQ multiplex PCR; TCRdb lists only in-frame clones, some missing. Of 2,500,000 or so clones in the sample, approximately 93% were seen once. Study-wide results and limits: In having few donors, the study represented limited genetic and exposure-history diversity. Some naive CD4 clonotypes, roughly 5%, turned up in common across four donors.

Germline loops: CDR1 LGHNA, CDR2 YSLEER. Trimming left V 0 bases short and J 0 bases short, with 8 bases between. This CDR3 spans 15 amino acids. This clonotype was sampled from a man between 18 and 35 years old in good health. Some clones in this sample may be carry-over from other donors' samples. The gene calls are TRBV4-3 and TRBJ2-5; no reliable D call. The sample taken for sequencing was naive CD4+ T cells from PBMCs. Subset here: CD45RA+ positively selected. DNA of the CDR3: TGCGCCAGCAGCCAAGAGCTTCGGGACCAAGAGACCCAGTACTTC. It is translated as CASSQELRDQETQYF.